Given below is one TCR beta chain in context. 13 Jbeta primers and 60 Vbeta primers were used for the PCR. Produced via immunoSEQ multiplex PCR; TCRdb's table is partial and in-frame only. This table holds 100,000 to 150,000 clones, around four fifths found once. The sample is drawn from a study of cytomegalovirus exposure and HLA in healthy donors. V gave up 8 bases and J gave up 6 bases, with 20 bases separating them. The CDR3 has 15 residues. The germline V gene encodes CDR1 SGHDN and CDR2 FVKESK. The sequence was obtained from a woman aged 40-49 years in good health and CMV-seropositive. The sample consisted of PBMCs. The rearrangement links TRBV14 to TRBJ2-1; tentative D call: TRBD2 (5 bases). The CDR3 region is CASAELTLGVNEQFF. The CDR3, as DNA: TGTGCCAGCGCAGAATTGACCCTCGGGGTCAATGAGCAGTTCTTC.